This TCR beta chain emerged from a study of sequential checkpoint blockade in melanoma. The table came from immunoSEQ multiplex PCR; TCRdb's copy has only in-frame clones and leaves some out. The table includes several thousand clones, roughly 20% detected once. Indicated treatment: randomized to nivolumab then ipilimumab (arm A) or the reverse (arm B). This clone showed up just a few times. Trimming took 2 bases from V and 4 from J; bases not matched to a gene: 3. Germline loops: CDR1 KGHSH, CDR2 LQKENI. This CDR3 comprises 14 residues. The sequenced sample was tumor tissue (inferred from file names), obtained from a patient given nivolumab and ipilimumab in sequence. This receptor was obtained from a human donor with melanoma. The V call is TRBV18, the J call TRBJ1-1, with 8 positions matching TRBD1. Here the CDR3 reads CASSPGGQGTEAFF. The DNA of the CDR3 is TGTGCCAGCTCACCAGGAGGACAGGGCACTGAAGCTTTCTTT. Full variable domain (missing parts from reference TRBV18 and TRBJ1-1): NAGVMQNPRHLVRRRGQEARLRCSPMKGHSHVYWYRQLPEEGLKFMVYLQKENIIDESGMPKERFSAEFPKEGPSILRIQQVVRGDSAAYFCASSPGGQGTEAFFGQGTRLTVV.